This T cell receptor beta chain was sequenced during a study of cytomegalovirus exposure and HLA in healthy donors. V was shortened by 0 bases and J by 8 bases, with 16 bases between the two germline ends. This CDR3 has 16 residues. Germline V lookup: CDR1 PRHDT, CDR2 FYEKMQ (reference sequence). PCR employed 60 Vbeta and 13 Jbeta primers. Clones were sequenced by immunoSEQ multiplex PCR, and TCRdb holds only the in-frame ones, with some missing. The sample records hundreds of thousands of clones, 82% being singletons. V gene TRBV13 combines with J gene TRBJ1-4; D may be TRBD1 (6 bases). The sequenced sample was PBMCs. This receptor was taken from a middle-aged woman in good health and CMV-seronegative. This CDR3 reads CASSLGAGGGWEKLFF. CDR3 sequence (DNA): TGTGCCAGCAGCTTAGGCGCGGGGGGGGGCTGGGAAAAACTGTTTTTT.